A selection of T cell receptor beta chains follows, all from one sample in a study of beta chain features in type 1 diabetes. The repertoire was sequenced with immunoSEQ multiplex PCR; TCRdb's copy has only in-frame clones and lacks some. The sample records under 950,000 clones, under 20% being singletons. Sequenced material: naive CD4+ T cells from blood. The receptors here all came from a woman under 30 in good health. Both conserved end residues are part of each CDR3. A D gene is named only where the DNA matches it firmly. Rows may omit the clone size; those that give it use once, few, many or a size class.

v_call: TRBV6-5
j_call: TRBJ1-4
d_call: TRBD1
clone_size: -
cdr3_aa: CASSLFGQGNEKLFF
cdr3_nt: TGTGCCAGCAGCCTATTTGGACAGGGGAATGAAAAACTGTTTTTT

v_call: TRBV15
j_call: TRBJ2-6
d_call: TRBD2
clone_size: few
cdr3_aa: CATSGTMYSGANVLTF
cdr3_nt: TGTGCCACCAGCGGGACTATGTACTCTGGGGCCAACGTCCTGACTTTC

v_call: TRBV4-2
j_call: TRBJ2-1
d_call: TRBD2
clone_size: -
cdr3_aa: CASSQVAWEGVRDEQFF
cdr3_nt: TGTGCCAGCAGCCAAGTGGCGTGGGAGGGAGTTAGGGATGAGCAGTTCTTC

v_call: TRBV5-1
j_call: TRBJ2-2
d_call: -
clone_size: few
cdr3_aa: CASRRHTGELFF
cdr3_nt: TGCGCCAGCAGACGGCACACCGGGGAGCTGTTTTTT

v_call: TRBV11-1
j_call: TRBJ2-7
d_call: -
clone_size: few
cdr3_aa: CASSSETGAPEQYF
cdr3_nt: TGTGCCAGCAGCTCAGAGACAGGAGCGCCCGAGCAGTACTTC

v_call: TRBV7-9
j_call: TRBJ1-2
d_call: -
clone_size: few
cdr3_aa: CASSSTLRGSGYTF
cdr3_nt: TGTGCCAGCAGCTCCACACTACGCGGGTCTGGCTACACCTTC

v_call: TRBV27
j_call: TRBJ2-5
d_call: -
clone_size: -
cdr3_aa: CASKVGTYQETQYF
cdr3_nt: TGTGCCAGCAAGGTTGGGACCTACCAAGAGACCCAGTACTTC

v_call: TRBV28
j_call: TRBJ1-5
d_call: TRBD1
clone_size: -
cdr3_aa: CASSFGQGEHF
cdr3_nt: TGTGCCAGCAGTTTCGGACAGGGGGAGCATTTT

v_call: TRBV21-1
j_call: TRBJ2-1
d_call: -
clone_size: -
cdr3_aa: CASSKLGYYNEQFF
cdr3_nt: TGTGCCAGCAGCAAATTAGGCTATTACAATGAGCAGTTCTTC

v_call: TRBV5-1
j_call: TRBJ2-1
d_call: -
clone_size: -
cdr3_aa: CASSLWGDTEQFF
cdr3_nt: TGCGCCAGCAGCTTGTGGGGGGATACCGAGCAGTTCTTC

v_call: TRBV7-2
j_call: TRBJ2-3
d_call: -
clone_size: few
cdr3_aa: CASSLRPLADTQYF
cdr3_nt: TGTGCCAGCAGCTTACGGCCCCTCGCGGATACGCAGTATTTT

v_call: TRBV6-5
j_call: TRBJ1-5
d_call: TRBD1
clone_size: -
cdr3_aa: CASRLGQGMPQHF
cdr3_nt: TGTGCCAGCAGGCTGGGACAGGGTATGCCCCAGCATTTT

v_call: TRBV5-4
j_call: TRBJ2-5
d_call: -
clone_size: -
cdr3_aa: CASSLNQETQYF
cdr3_nt: TGTGCCAGCAGCTTGAACCAAGAGACCCAGTACTTC

v_call: TRBV5-1
j_call: TRBJ2-3
d_call: TRBD2
clone_size: few
cdr3_aa: CASSTYPASGSTDTQYF
cdr3_nt: TGCGCCAGCAGCACGTACCCGGCTAGCGGGAGCACAGATACGCAGTATTTT

v_call: TRBV6-1
j_call: TRBJ2-7
d_call: -
clone_size: -
cdr3_aa: CASSNAYEQYF
cdr3_nt: TGTGCCAGCAGTAACGCCTACGAGCAGTACTTC

v_call: TRBV7-2
j_call: TRBJ2-7
d_call: TRBD1
clone_size: -
cdr3_aa: CASSFDRGPYEQYF
cdr3_nt: TGTGCCAGCAGCTTTGACAGGGGGCCTTACGAGCAGTACTTC

v_call: TRBV5-1
j_call: TRBJ2-7
d_call: TRBD2
clone_size: few
cdr3_aa: CASSLDGLADYEQYF
cdr3_nt: TGCGCCAGCAGCTTGGACGGACTAGCGGATTACGAGCAGTACTTC